Described below is a single T cell receptor (beta chain) sequence and its context. The V gene lost 4 bases and the J gene lost 0 bases, with 18 bases spanning the gap. The germline V gene has CDR1 SGHVS and CDR2 FQNEAQ. The CDR3 runs to 17 residues. This entry is derived from a study of blood T cell repertoires in COVID-19. Whole-study context: In each case, the material was cDNA or gDNA derived from T cells, B-cell-depleted T cells, or PBMCs.

Per the study methods: Reference gene primer amplification yielded estimated nucleated cell counts. Sequencing used immunoSEQ multiplex PCR; TCRdb keeps in-frame clones, though not all of them. Clone size and V and J calls were adopted from that table, with D and trimming inferred from the DNA. The table includes roughly 90,000 clones, approximately 80% detected once. The chain links TRBV7-8 to TRBJ2-5; tentative D call: TRBD1 (6 bases). This TCR was recovered from a woman between 65 and 79 years old with acute or convalescent COVID-19. The sequenced material came from peripheral blood. The CDR3 loop reads CASSWGTHYRDQETQYF. In DNA, the CDR3 is TGTGCCAGCAGCTGGGGGACACACTACCGGGACCAAGAGACCCAGTACTTC.